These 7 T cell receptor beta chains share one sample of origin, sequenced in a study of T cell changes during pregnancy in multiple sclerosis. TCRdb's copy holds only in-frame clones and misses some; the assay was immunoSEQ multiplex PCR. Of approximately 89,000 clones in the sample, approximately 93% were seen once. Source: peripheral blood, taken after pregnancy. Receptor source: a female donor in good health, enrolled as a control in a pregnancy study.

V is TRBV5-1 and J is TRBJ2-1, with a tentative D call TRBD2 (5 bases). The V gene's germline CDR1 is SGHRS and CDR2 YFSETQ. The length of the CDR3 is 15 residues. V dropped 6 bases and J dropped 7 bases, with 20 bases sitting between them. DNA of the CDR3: TGCGCCAGCAAGAGCGGTTGGGGTCGTGGGAATGAGCAGTTCTTC. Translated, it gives CASKSGWGRGNEQFF. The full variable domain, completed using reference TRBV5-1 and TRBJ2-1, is KAGVTQTPRYLIKTRGQQVTLSCSPISGHRSVSWYQQTPGQGLQFLFEYFSETQRNKGNFPGRFSGRQFSNSRSEMNVSTLELGDSALYLCASKSGWGRGNEQFFGPGTRLTVL.

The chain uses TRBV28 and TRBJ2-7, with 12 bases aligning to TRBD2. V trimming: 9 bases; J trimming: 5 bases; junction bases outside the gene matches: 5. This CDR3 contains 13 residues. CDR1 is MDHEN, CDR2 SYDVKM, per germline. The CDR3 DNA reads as TGTGCCAGTACGACTAGCGGGAGCAACGAGCAGTACTTC. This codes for CASTTSGSNEQYF.

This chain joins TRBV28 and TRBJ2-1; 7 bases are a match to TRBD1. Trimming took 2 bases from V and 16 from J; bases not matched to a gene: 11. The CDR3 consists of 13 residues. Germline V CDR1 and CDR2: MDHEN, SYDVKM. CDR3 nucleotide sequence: TGTGCCAGCAGTTTACGTCGGGACAGTATATCCTTCTTC. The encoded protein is CASSLRRDSISFF.

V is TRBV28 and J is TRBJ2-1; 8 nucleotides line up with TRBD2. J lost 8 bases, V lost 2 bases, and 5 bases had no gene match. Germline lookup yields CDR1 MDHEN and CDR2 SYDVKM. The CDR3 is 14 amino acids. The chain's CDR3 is CASSLAGGLHEQFF. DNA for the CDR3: TGTGCCAGCAGTTTAGCGGGAGGACTACATGAGCAGTTCTTC.

CDR3 region: CASSLQPYTIYEQYF. For the CDR3, the DNA is TGTGCCAGCAGTTTACAACCCTATACTATCTACGAGCAGTACTTC. The V gene is TRBV27, the J gene TRBJ2-7; the D is unclear. Trimming took off 2 bases at V and 3 bases at J, with 14 bases between the two ends. The CDR3 has 15 residues. The germline V gene encodes CDR1 MNHEY and CDR2 SMNVEV (reference sequence).

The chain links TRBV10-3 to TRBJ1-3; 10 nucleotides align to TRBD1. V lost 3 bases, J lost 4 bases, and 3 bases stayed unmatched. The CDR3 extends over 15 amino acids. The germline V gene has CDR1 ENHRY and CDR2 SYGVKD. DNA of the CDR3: TGTGCCATCAGTGAAGGGACAGGGGCGGGAAACACCATATATTTT. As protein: CAISEGTGAGNTIYF.

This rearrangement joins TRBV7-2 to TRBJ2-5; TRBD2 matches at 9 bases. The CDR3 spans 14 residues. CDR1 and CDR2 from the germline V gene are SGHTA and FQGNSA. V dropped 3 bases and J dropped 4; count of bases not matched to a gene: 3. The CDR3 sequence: CASSFSGSLETQYF. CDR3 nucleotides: TGTGCCAGCAGCTTTAGCGGGAGCTTAGAGACCCAGTACTTC.